This TCR beta chain originates from a study of blood T cells in healthy people across ages. Germline V lookup: CDR1 DFQATT, CDR2 SNEGSKA (reference sequence). V lost 7 bases and J 6 bases, leaving 15 bases between the germline ends. The CDR3 length is 12 residues. Each donor's blood draw was roughly 10 milliliters of peripheral blood. A sample-barcoded 5' primer and a J-beta primer mix were used in a second PCR of about 7 to 12 cycles. TCRdb redid the calling of the 5' RACE reads with MiXCR, one entry per CDR3 protein. Counted here are almost 1 million distinct CDR3 sequences, roughly 51% occurring once; the ten biggest clones make up roughly a fifth.

The V and J genes are TRBV20-1 and TRBJ2-5; D is uncertain. This TCR was sampled from a woman aged 60-75 years in good health. The sequenced material came from blood. The CDR3 loop reads CSVPSWPKTQYF. The CDR3 region has the DNA TGCAGTGTCCCCTCGTGGCCGAAGACCCAGTACTTC.